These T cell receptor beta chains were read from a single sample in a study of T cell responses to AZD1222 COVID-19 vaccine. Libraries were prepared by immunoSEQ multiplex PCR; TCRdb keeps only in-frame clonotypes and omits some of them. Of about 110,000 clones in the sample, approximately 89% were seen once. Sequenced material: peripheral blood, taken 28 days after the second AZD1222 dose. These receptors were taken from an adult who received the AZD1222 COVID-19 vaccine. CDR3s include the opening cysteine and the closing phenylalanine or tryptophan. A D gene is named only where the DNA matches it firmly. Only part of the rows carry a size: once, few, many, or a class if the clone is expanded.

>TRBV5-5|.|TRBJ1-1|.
TGTGCCAGCAGCTCAGGGGTCACTGAAGCTTTCTTT
CASSSGVTEAFF
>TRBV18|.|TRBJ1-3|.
TGTGCCAGCTCACCAATAAGACAGCCTAACTCTGGAAACACCATATATTTT
CASSPIRQPNSGNTIYF
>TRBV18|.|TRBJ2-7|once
TGTGCCAGCTCACCACCGACACTAACTTACGAGCAGTACTTC
CASSPPTLTYEQYF
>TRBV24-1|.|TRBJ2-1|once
TGTGCCACAGCAGGGGGGTCCTACAATGAGCAGTTCTTC
CATAGGSYNEQFF
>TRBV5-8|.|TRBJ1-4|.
TGTGCCAGCAGCCCCCGTCGGGGCTATAATGAAAAACTGTTTTTT
CASSPRRGYNEKLFF
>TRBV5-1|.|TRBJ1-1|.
TGCGCCAGCAGCTTGGGTGGGGGCCGTGAAGCTTTCTTT
CASSLGGGREAFF
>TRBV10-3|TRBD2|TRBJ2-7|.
TGTGCCATCAGTTTGACTAGCGGGGAATACGAGCAGTACTTC
CAISLTSGEYEQYF
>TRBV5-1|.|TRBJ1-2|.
TGCGCCAGCAGCTTGGGGGGGACGGAGAACTATGGCTACACCTTC
CASSLGGTENYGYTF
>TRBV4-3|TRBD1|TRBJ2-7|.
TGCGCCAGCAGCCAAGTCCGGGACAGCTCCTACGAGCAGTACTTC
CASSQVRDSSYEQYF
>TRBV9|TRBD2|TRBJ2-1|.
TGTGCCAGCAGCGTAGGTCTGCTAGCGGCGGATGAGCAGTTCTTC
CASSVGLLAADEQFF
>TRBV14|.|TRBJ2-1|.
TGTGCCAGCAGCCAAGAAGCGGTCTCCTACAATGAGCAGTTCTTC
CASSQEAVSYNEQFF
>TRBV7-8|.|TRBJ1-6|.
TGTGCCAGCAGCCCTTCAGAAACCCTCCACTTT
CASSPSETLHF
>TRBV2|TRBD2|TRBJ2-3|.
TGTGCCAGCAGTGCTAGCGGGAGGGGGATGAATACGCAGTATTTT
CASSASGRGMNTQYF
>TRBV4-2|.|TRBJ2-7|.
TGTGCCAGCAGCCAAGGGGGGATTAGGGGTTACGAGCAGTACTTC
CASSQGGIRGYEQYF
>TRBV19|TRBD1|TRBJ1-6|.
TGTGCCAGTAGTAAAGAACCGGGACAGGGGGTTTCACCCCTCCACTTT
CASSKEPGQGVSPLHF
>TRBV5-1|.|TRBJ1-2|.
TGCGCCAGCAGCTTGTTCCGTGGGGGCGCTGGGTATGGCTACACCTTC
CASSLFRGGAGYGYTF
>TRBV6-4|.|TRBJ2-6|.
TGTGCCAGCAGTGCCGACAGCTCTGGGGCCAACGTCCTGACTTTC
CASSADSSGANVLTF
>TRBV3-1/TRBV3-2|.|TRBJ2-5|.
TGTGCCAGCAGCCAAGGGGGGGGCCGGGAGACCCAGTACTTC
CASSQGGGRETQYF
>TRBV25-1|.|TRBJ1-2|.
TGTGCCAGCCAGGGTGTGGGGGGAAACTATGGCTACACCTTC
CASQGVGGNYGYTF
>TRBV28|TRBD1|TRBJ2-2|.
TGTGCCAGCAGTCCGCTTCCGGGACAGGGGTCAACCGGGGAGCTGTTTTTT
CASSPLPGQGSTGELFF
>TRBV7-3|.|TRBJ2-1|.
TGTGCCAGCAGCTTACGGGGGCCCAGTGGTAATGAGCAGTTCTTC
CASSLRGPSGNEQFF
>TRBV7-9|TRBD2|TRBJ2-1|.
TGTGCCAGCGAGGGACCAGCGGGGATTGAGCAGTTCTTC
CASEGPAGIEQFF
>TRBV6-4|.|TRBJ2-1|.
TGTGCCAGCAGTGTAGCGGAGAGCTCCTACAATGAGCAGTTCTTC
CASSVAESSYNEQFF
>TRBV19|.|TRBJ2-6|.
TGTGCCAGTAGTCTCCACCACGGGGCGGGAGGGGCCAACGTCCTGACTTTC
CASSLHHGAGGANVLTF
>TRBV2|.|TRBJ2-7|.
TGTGCCAGCACCCGGATAGATGACTACGAGCAGTACTTC
CASTRIDDYEQYF
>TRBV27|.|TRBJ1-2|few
TGTGCCAGCAGTCCCCTAGGGACCTTGTTTATAGATGGCTACACCTTC
CASSPLGTLFIDGYTF
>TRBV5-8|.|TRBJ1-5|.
TGTGCCAGCAGCAGGCCTATTTCTTATCAGCCCCAGCATTTT
CASSRPISYQPQHF
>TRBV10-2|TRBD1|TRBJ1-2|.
TGCGCCAGCAGCTCGACAGGGGGCTCCCTTTATGGCTACACCTTC
CASSSTGGSLYGYTF
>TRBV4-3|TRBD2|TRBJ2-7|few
TGCGCCAGCAGCCAGTGGACTAGCGGGAGGGTCCACGAGCAGTACTTC
CASSQWTSGRVHEQYF
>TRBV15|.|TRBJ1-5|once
TGTGCCACCAGCAGAGGTATTGGGGGGGATCAGCCCCAGCATTTT
CATSRGIGGDQPQHF
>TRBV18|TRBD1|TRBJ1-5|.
TGTGCCAGCTCACCATACCCGACAGGGGGCTCGGGCAATCAGCCCCAGCATTTT
CASSPYPTGGSGNQPQHF
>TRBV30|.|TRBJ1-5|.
TGTGCCTGTGCTTCCAAAGCAGGGTATAATCAGCCCCAGCATTTT
CACASKAGYNQPQHF
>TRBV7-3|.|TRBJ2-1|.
TGTGCCAGCAGCTTAACGGCCGGTAGCCCACAGTTCTTC
CASSLTAGSPQFF
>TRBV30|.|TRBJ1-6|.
TGTGCCTGGAGTGTTTCAGGGAGTTCACCCCTCCACTTT
CAWSVSGSSPLHF
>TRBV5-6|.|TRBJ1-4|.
TGTGCCAGCAGCTCCTTACAGGGTGGTTGGGCAACTAATGAAAAACTGTTTTTT
CASSSLQGGWATNEKLFF
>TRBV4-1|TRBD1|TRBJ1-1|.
TGCGCCAGCGGACAGGGGGCTAACACTGAAGCTTTCTTT
CASGQGANTEAFF
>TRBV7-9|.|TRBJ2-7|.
TGTGCCAGCAGCTTCCATTTCGGGACCGCTTACGAGCAGTACTTC
CASSFHFGTAYEQYF
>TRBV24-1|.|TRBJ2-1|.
TGTGCCACCAGTGAGCCAGGGGGGGGCGAAGGTAACGGGCAGTTCTTC
CATSEPGGGEGNGQFF
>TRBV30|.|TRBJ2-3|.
TGTGCCTGGAGTGTTGGGGCGGGCACAGATACGCAGTATTTT
CAWSVGAGTDTQYF
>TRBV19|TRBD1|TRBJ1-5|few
TGTGCCAGTAGTACCGGAGGGACAGGGGAGTGGCAGCCCCAGCATTTT
CASSTGGTGEWQPQHF
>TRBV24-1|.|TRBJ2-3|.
TGTGCCACCAGTGATTGGGGACGAGGCACAGATACGCAGTATTTT
CATSDWGRGTDTQYF
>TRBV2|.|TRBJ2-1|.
TGTGCCAGTCAAGCCCCAGGAAAGCAGTTCTTC
CASQAPGKQFF
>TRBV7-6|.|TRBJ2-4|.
TGTGCCAGCAGCCCCCGGGGGAAAAACATTCAGTACTTC
CASSPRGKNIQYF
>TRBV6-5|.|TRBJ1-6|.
TGTGCCAGCAGTCCCACAGGAAGGGATCTCCACTTT
CASSPTGRDLHF
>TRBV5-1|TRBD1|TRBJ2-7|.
TGCGCCAGCAGCTTGTTAGGGACAGCGAGCTCCTACGAGCAGTACTTC
CASSLLGTASSYEQYF
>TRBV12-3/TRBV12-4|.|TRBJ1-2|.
TGTGCCAGCAGTTTAGGCATTGTGGATGGCTACACCTTC
CASSLGIVDGYTF
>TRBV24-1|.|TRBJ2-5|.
TGTGCCACCAGTGATCCGGGGGTCCAAGAGACCCAGTACTTC
CATSDPGVQETQYF
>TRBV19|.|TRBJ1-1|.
TGTGCCAGTAGTATCCTTACAGGCCCCCACACTGAAGCTTTCTTT
CASSILTGPHTEAFF
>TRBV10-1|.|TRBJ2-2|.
TGCGCCAGCAGTGAGCCCTCGGAAGAGAACACCGGGGAGCTGTTTTTT
CASSEPSEENTGELFF
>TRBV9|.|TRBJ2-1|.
TGTGCCAGCAGCGTAGCGAGCGCCTACAATGAGCAGTTCTTC
CASSVASAYNEQFF
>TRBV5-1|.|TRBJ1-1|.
TGCGCCAGCAGCTTGGAACGTATTCCGAACACTGAAGCTTTCTTT
CASSLERIPNTEAFF
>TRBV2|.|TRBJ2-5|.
TGTGCCAGCCACAGGGACGAGACCCAGTACTTC
CASHRDETQYF
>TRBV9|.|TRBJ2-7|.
TGTGCCAGCAGCCGAGGGGTAGGTGGTTACGAGCAGTACTTC
CASSRGVGGYEQYF
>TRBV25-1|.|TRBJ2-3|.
TGTGCCAGCACTCAGGGTTGGCGCTCAGATACGCAGTATTTT
CASTQGWRSDTQYF
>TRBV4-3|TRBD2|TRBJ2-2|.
TGCGCCAGCAGCCCTAGCGGGGGGAGATTCGCCGGGGAGCTGTTTTTT
CASSPSGGRFAGELFF